Here is one TCR beta chain with its context. The antigen remains undetermined. These data come from a study of cytomegalovirus exposure and HLA in healthy donors. The primer mix had 60 Vbeta and 13 Jbeta primers. Here immunoSEQ multiplex PCR was the method, and the copy in TCRdb shows in-frame clones only, minus some. The sample has 150,000 to 200,000 clones, around 81% seen once. General study points: Most TCR beta V segments were productive about 90% or about 30% of the time in an earlier analysis.

This sequence originates from a woman between 18 and 29 years old in good health and CMV-seropositive. The sample was PBMCs.

The chain's CDR3 is CASSVTGQANEKLFF. Written as DNA, the CDR3 is TGCGCCAGCAGCGTAACTGGACAGGCTAATGAAAAACTGTTTTTT. The chain employs TRBV5-1 and TRBJ1-4, with 7 bases matching TRBD1. Trimming cost V 4 bases and J 3 bases; bases outside gene matches: 6. This CDR3 has 15 amino acids. Germline V CDR1 and CDR2: SGHRS, YFSETQ.